Here is one TCR beta chain with its context. This clonotype was found once. No cognate antigen has been identified for it. Within one base of it there is no much larger clone, and no base qualities were kept. One read represents weak support. This sample was included in a study of T cells in Graves' hyperthyroidism and ophthalmopathy (dated by TCRdb to between 2019 and 2020). About the full investigation: Peripheral blood samples were taken at the time of initial diagnosis, prior to any treatment. TCR V-J signatures able to tell the groups apart were searched for in a discovery cohort of 95 to 100 patients, of whom over 40 had Graves' ophthalmopathy and about 60 had stable Graves' hyperthyroidism. Prospective prediction of ophthalmopathy was tested in an independent validation cohort consisting of fewer than 20 hyperthyroidism patients and some 16 patients who later progressed to ophthalmopathy. The 95 to 100 discovery patients were divided at random into training and test sets in a 7:3 ratio. In roughly six Graves' hyperthyroidism patients, the study also compared T-cell repertoires from thyroid tissue with T-cell repertoires from blood. Following sampling, methimazole starting at 30 mg daily was given to hyperthyroidism patients, and high-dose intravenous methylprednisolone was given to ophthalmopathy patients. The paper describes TCR Vbeta CDR3 sequencing of fewer than 150 peripheral blood samples, made up of 43 ophthalmopathy patients, approximately 73 hyperthyroidism patients and some 17 progressor patients. What the work shows at the level of the full study, not this receptor alone: Most expanded thyroid clonotypes (frequency above 0.001) were also detected in blood, suggesting blood repertoires may reflect thyroid immune responses. In validation, progression to ophthalmopathy was predicted by the model with 70.59% sensitivity and around 75% specificity, a median of approximately 6.5 months before onset. No statistical method was used to set the sample size in advance, and investigators knew the group allocation. Ophthalmopathy was separated from stable hyperthyroidism by a 13 V-J signature model, with approximately 86% sensitivity and approximately 81% specificity obtained in cross-validation and 80%/75% obtained in testing.

TCR beta CDR3 regions were amplified from RNA transcripts. The first round of RT-PCR for the TCR CDR3 was performed with the HTBI primer set and the Qiagen OneStep RT-PCR kit. The libraries were constructed in a second round of multiplex PCR and then size-selected and purified. Sequencing of the libraries was done on an Illumina HiSeq2000 using paired-end 100 bp reads. On the authors' methods: SOAPnuke was used to process the raw data, removing reads that contained adapters or uncalled bases, had a mean Phred below 15, or lacked an exact match to the constant primer or identifier. COPE v1.2.5 was used to merge the high-quality paired reads, and each unique nucleotide sequence was defined as a clonotype. MiTCR v1.1 was used to align clonotypes to the IMGT TRBV, TRBD and TRBJ reference segments. Analysis was restricted to V-J combinations with a frequency above 0.0001, which covered 98% to 99.2% of repertoires. The TCS score was defined as F50 (clonal expansion) divided by E x V (chaos), with BLOSUM62-based TCRdist calculated between CDR3 peptides within each V-J. Welch's t-statistics and random forest reduced fewer than 550 V-J features to 10 to 15, which were used in a naive Bayes classifier (R e1071). The Morisita-Horn index was used to measure how similar the thyroid and blood repertoires were. TCRdb trimmed the raw reads at Q25, called clones with MiXCR and kept productive beta chains. Rows are unified per CDR3 protein, each entry keeping the most common DNA and genes. The V and J calls and clone size are TCRdb's, not the authors'. This sample has over 700,000 distinct CDR3 sequences in its table, and roughly 40% of those were observed once. 8% to 9% of the sample is in the top ten clones.

Its CDR3 holds 14 amino acids, cysteine through phenylalanine. The DNA shown is the 42-base CDR3, in frame from base 1. According to the germline V gene, CDR1 reads ENHRY and CDR2 reads SYGVKD. Trimming takes 0 bases from V and 7 bases from J, and the germline ends sit 10 bases apart. Stable Graves' hyperthyroidism was defined as no progression to ophthalmopathy during 18 months of follow-up. Hyperthyroidism patients were aged 18 to 65 years and newly diagnosed, with disease duration of less than 2 months. The study excluded patients with uncontrolled infections, other autoimmune diseases, pregnancy or lactation. Diagnoses were established on the basis of clinical symptoms, serum thyroxine and TRAb, thyroid ultrasound, and orbital computed tomography. Ficoll-Paque density gradient centrifugation was used to isolate PBMCs from 8.5 to 10 ml of fresh peripheral blood. Total RNA was extracted with Trizol reagent, and quality was checked on an Agilent 2100 Bioanalyzer.

The rearrangement joined TRBV10-3 to TRBJ1-5; a weak D assignment points to TRBD1 (5 bases agree). The sequence came from a man younger than 30 with Graves' hyperthyroidism. Material: blood. The CDR3 region has the sequence CAISESRGAQPQHF. The nucleotide sequence is TGTGCCATCAGTGAGTCAAGGGGTGCACAGCCCCAGCATTTT.